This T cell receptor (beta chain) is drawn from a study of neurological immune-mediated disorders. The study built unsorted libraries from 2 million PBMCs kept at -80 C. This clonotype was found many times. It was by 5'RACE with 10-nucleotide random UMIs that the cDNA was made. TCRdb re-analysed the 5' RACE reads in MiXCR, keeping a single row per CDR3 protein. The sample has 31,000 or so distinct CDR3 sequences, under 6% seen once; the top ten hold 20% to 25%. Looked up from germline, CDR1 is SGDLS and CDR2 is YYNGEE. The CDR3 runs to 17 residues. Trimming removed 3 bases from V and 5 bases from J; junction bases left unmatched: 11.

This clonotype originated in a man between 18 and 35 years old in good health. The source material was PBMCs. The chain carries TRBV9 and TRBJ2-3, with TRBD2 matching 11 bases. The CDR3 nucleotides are TGTGCCAGCAGCGGCGGGGTGACTAGCGGGGCCGGAGATACGCAGTATTTT. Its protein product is CASSGGVTSGAGDTQYF. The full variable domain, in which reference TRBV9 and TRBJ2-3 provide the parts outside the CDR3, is DSGVTQTPKHLITATGQRVTLRCSPRSGDLSVYWYQQSLDQGLQFLIQYYNGEERAKGNILERFSAQQFPDLHSELNLSSLELGDSALYFCASSGGVTSGAGDTQYFGPGTRLTVL.